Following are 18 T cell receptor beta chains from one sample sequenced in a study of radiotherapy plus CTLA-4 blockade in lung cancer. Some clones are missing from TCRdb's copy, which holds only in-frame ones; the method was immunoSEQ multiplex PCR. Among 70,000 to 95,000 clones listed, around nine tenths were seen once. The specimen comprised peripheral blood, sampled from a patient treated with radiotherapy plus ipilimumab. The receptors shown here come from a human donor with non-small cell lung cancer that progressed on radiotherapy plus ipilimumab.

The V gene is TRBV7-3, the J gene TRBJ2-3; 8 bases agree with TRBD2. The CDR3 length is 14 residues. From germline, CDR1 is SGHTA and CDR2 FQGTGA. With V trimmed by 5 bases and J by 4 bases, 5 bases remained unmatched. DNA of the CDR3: TGTGCCAGCAGCCCGACACTAGCGGCAGATACGCAGTATTTT. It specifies CASSPTLAADTQYF.

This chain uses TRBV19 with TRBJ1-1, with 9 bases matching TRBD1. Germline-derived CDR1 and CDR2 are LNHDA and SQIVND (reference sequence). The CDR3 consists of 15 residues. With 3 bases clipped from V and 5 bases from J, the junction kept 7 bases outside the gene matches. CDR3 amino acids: CASSMQQGAGTEAFF. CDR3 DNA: TGTGCCAGTAGTATGCAACAGGGGGCGGGTACTGAAGCTTTCTTT. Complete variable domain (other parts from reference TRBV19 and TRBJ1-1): DGGITQSPKYLFRKEGQNVTLSCEQNLNHDAMYWYRQDPGQGLRLIYYSQIVNDFQKGDIAEGYSVSREKKESFPLTVTSAQKNPTAFYLCASSMQQGAGTEAFFGQGTRLTVV.

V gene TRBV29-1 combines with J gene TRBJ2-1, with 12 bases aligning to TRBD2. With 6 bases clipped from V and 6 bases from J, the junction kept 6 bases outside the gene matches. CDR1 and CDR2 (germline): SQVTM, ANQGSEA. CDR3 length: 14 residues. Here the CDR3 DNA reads TGCAGCGTGGTGCCGGGACTAGCGGGCAATGAGCAGTTCTTC. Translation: CSVVPGLAGNEQFF.

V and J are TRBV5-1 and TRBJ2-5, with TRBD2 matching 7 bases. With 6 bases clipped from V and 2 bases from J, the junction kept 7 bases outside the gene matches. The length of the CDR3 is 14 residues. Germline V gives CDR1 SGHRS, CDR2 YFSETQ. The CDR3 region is CASTLGGGQETQYF. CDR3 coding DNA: TGCGCCAGCACCCTTGGGGGGGGGCAAGAGACCCAGTACTTC.

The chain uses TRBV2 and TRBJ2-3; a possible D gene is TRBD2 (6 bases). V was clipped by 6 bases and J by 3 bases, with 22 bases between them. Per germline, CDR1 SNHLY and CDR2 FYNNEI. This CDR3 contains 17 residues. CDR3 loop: CASSRSPVGRGTDTQYF. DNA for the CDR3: TGTGCCAGCAGCCGAAGCCCGGTCGGTCGGGGGACAGATACGCAGTATTTT.

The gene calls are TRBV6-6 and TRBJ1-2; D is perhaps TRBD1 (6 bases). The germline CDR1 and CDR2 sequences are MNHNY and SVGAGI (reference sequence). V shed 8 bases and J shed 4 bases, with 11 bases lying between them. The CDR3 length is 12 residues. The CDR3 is CASVGQTYGYTF. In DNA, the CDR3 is TGTGCCAGCGTCGGACAGACCTATGGCTACACCTTC.

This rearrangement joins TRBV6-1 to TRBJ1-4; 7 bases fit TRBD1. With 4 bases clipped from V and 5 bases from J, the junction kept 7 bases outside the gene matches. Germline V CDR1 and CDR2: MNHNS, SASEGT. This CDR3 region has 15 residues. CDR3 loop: CASSGQTGRNEKLFF. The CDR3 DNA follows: TGTGCCAGCAGTGGCCAGACAGGGAGGAATGAAAAACTGTTTTTT.

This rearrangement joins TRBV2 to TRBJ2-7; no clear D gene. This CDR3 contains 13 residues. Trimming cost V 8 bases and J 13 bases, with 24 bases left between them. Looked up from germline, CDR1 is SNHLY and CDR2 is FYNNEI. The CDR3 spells CASGLVGSSHGYF. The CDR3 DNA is TGTGCCAGCGGGTTAGTTGGGTCCAGTCACGGATACTTC.

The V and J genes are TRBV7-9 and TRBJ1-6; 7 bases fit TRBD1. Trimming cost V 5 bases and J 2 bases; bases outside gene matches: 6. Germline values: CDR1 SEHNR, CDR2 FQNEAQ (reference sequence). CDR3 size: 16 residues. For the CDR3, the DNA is TGTGCCAGCAGCAATGACAGGGACCCCTATAATTCACCCCTCCACTTT. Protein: CASSNDRDPYNSPLHF.

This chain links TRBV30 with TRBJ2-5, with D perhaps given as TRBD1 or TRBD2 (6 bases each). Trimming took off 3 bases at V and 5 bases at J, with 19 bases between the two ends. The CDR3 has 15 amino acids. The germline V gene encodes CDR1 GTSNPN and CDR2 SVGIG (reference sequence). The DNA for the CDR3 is TGTGCCTGGAGAGGGGCCCGGGGGCGGTGGGAGACCCAGTACTTC. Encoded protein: CAWRGARGRWETQYF.

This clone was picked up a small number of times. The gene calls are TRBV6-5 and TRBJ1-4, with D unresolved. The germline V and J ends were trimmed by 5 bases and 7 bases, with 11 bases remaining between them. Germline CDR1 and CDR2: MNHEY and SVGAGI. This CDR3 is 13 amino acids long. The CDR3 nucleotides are TGTGCCAGCAGTAGGTCATTAGGTGAAAAACTGTTTTTT. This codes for CASSRSLGEKLFF.

The CDR3 is CASSLRASEAFF. In DNA, the CDR3 is TGTGCCAGCAGTTTAAGGGCCTCTGAAGCTTTCTTT. This chain links TRBV28 with TRBJ1-1; D not resolved. V lost 2 bases and J 6 bases, leaving 7 bases between the germline ends. The CDR3 has 12 residues. In germline, CDR1 is MDHEN, CDR2 SYDVKM.

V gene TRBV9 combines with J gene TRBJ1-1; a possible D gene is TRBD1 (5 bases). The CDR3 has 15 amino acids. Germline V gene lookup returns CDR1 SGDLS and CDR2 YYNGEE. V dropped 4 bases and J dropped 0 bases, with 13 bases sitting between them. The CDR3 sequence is CASSPRQQMNTEAFF. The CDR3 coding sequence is TGTGCCAGCAGCCCCCGACAGCAGATGAACACTGAAGCTTTCTTT.

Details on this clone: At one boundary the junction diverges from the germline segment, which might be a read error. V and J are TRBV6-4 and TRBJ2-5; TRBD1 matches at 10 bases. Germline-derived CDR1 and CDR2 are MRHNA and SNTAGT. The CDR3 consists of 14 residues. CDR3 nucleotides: TGTGTCAGCAGCGCGACAGGGGGCGGAGAGACCCAGTACTTC. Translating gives CVSSATGGGETQYF.

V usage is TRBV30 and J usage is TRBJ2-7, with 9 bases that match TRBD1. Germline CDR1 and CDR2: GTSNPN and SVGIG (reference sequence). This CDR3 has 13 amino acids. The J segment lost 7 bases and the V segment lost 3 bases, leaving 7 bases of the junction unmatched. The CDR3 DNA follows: TGTGCCTGGAGCAGGACAGGGGAGGGGGAGCAGTACTTC. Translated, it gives CAWSRTGEGEQYF.

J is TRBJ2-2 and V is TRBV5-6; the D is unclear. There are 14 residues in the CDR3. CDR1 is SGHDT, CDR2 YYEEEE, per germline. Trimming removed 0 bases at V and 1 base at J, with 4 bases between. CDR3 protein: CASSLAGNTGELFF. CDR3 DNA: TGTGCCAGCAGCTTGGCAGGGAACACCGGGGAGCTGTTTTTT.

The CDR3 DNA follows: TGTGCCAGCAGCTCCGGGACAGGGTCTCCTGAAGCTTTCTTT. It is translated as CASSSGTGSPEAFF. The V call is TRBV7-2, the J call TRBJ1-1; TRBD1 matches at 9 bases. J lost 6 bases, V lost 4 bases, and 6 bases had no gene match. CDR3 length: 14 residues. CDR1 is SGHTA, CDR2 FQGNSA, per germline.

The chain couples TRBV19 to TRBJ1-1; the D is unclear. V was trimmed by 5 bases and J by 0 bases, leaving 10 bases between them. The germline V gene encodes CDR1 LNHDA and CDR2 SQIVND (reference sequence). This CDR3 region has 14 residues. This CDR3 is CASSPFGMNTEAFF. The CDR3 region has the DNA TGTGCCAGTAGTCCGTTCGGGATGAACACTGAAGCTTTCTTT.